This is a list of T cell receptor beta chains from one sample in a study of cytomegalovirus exposure and HLA in healthy donors. Profiling relied on immunoSEQ multiplex PCR, and the TCRdb table lists in-frame clones only, not all of them. The table records 170,000 or so clones, 80% of them present only once. The specimen was PBMCs. These receptors were collected from a boy between 10 and 17 years old in good health and CMV-seronegative. Both conserved end residues are part of each CDR3.

TRBJ1-4 | 15 | TRBV5-1 | CASSWGTGDNEKLFF
TRBJ2-7 | 16 | TRBV13 | CASSLGRDRGSYEQYF
TRBJ2-4 | 14 | TRBV6-6 | CASSYSPAGNIQYF
TRBJ2-1 | 17 | TRBV7-6 | CASSLGLAGAPGDEQFF
TRBJ1-6 | 18 | TRBV27 | CASKTFLRGRSIESPLHF
TRBJ2-6 | 19 | TRBV6-4 | CASSDSTSGGVPGANVLTF
TRBJ2-7 | 14 | TRBV5-6 | CASSSLLRTYEQYF
TRBJ2-1 | 17 | TRBV11-3 | CASSPRWTGGSNNEQFF
TRBJ1-2 | 14 | TRBV19 | CASSMSPGTEKNLF
TRBJ1-2 | 15 | TRBV6-6 | CASSYSFRGEGGYTF
TRBJ1-1 | 15 | TRBV25-1 | CASSEYLAVNTEAFF
TRBJ1-1 | 11 | TRBV6-6 | CASTVQGWAFF
TRBJ2-5 | 14 | TRBV5-4 | CASSVDRGQETQYF
TRBJ2-7 | 15 | TRBV9 | CASNPTGGGFYEQYF
TRBJ1-4 | 11 | TRBV19 | CASSMRQGLFF
TRBJ2-7 | 14 | TRBV12-5 | CASGPGGTSYEQYF
TRBJ1-6 | 14 | TRBV6-4 | CASSVAATDSPLHF
TRBJ1-4 | 15 | TRBV6-5 | CASSYSSFGGEKLFF
TRBJ2-1 | 11 | TRBV6-5 | CASSYGPGWVF
TRBJ1-5 | 15 | TRBV19 | CASSPGQGRNQPQHF
TRBJ2-6 | 15 | TRBV6-5 | CASSSPFVGANVLTF
TRBJ1-1 | 14 | TRBV6-6 | CASRRDRGNTEAFF
TRBJ2-3 | 19 | TRBV7-7 | CASSLSASGGHTSTDTQYF
TRBJ1-1 | 13 | TRBV23-1 | CASIGQRNTEAFF
TRBJ1-6 | 15 | TRBV7-3 | CASSFDAGGNSPLHF
TRBJ1-1 | 15 | TRBV18 | CASSPPTTVYTEAFF
TRBJ2-3 | 15 | TRBV4-1 | CASSQVNEGTDTQYF
TRBJ2-3 | 15 | TRBV30 | CAWSLPGLVHDTQYF
TRBJ2-5 | 14 | TRBV5-6 | CASSLVPAGETQYF
TRBJ2-5 | 13 | TRBV19 | CASRQGGIETQYF
TRBJ1-2 | 17 | TRBV6-1 | CASSEIGQGFRYYGYTF
TRBJ1-5 | 15 | TRBV11-1 | CASSMGTGDNQPQHF
TRBJ1-4 | 15 | TRBV18 | CASSPPLGAREKLFF
TRBJ2-7 | 14 | TRBV29-1 | CSVEGLGSSYEQYF
TRBJ1-3 | 15 | TRBV5-1 | CASSFDGGTGNTIYF
TRBJ1-2 | 12 | TRBV6-1 | CASRRTGEGYTF
TRBJ1-1 | 11 | TRBV2 | CASSRGTEAFF
TRBJ1-4 | 14 | TRBV5-4 | CASSPTGEDEKLFF
TRBJ1-1 | 14 | TRBV5-4 | CASSLVGGSTEAFF
TRBJ1-4 | 13 | TRBV4-1 | CASSQGRGEKLFF
TRBJ2-7 | 15 | TRBV11-2 | CASSFTGGARSEQYF
TRBJ2-5 | 15 | TRBV4-3 | CASSQGTSGLLEQYF
TRBJ2-1 | 17 | TRBV4-2 | CASSQRNIRPGNNEQFF
TRBJ2-6 | 16 | TRBV5-5 | CASRGTVDSGANVLTF
TRBJ1-2 | 16 | TRBV27 | CASRETWQNLNYGYTF
TRBJ1-1 | 17 | TRBV7-9 | CSSSPPLETPMNTEAFF
TRBJ2-1 | 13 | TRBV5-6 | CASSLGRGNEQFF
TRBJ2-1 | 13 | TRBV5-6 | CASSLARGNEQFF
TRBJ2-7 | 14 | TRBV6-5 | CASSSLVPPYEQYF
TRBJ2-7 | 11 | TRBV2 | CASTGGYEQYF